The clone carrying this T cell receptor beta chain came up a few times. Its matching antigen is unknown. Purities over 95% were achieved in all sorted populations. The data originate from a study of beta chain features in type 1 diabetes. General study points: Compared with healthy donors, patients appeared to share more similar naive, central memory and regulatory TCRB repertoires.

Expressed TCRB transcripts were sequenced, since all the RNA that had been isolated was reverse transcribed. The table came from immunoSEQ multiplex PCR; TCRdb's copy has only in-frame clones and leaves some out. Among more than 350,000 clones, about 10% were seen once, and the ten largest hold approximately 0.05%. The CDR3 length is 15 residues. CDR1 is LGHNA and CDR2 is YNFKEQ in the germline V gene. V dropped 0 bases and J dropped 5 bases, with 13 bases sitting between them. This clonotype was obtained from a woman aged 18-35 years in good health. This rearrangement joins TRBV4-2 to TRBJ2-5; D uncertain. The material sequenced was naive CD4+ T cells from blood. The CDR3 nucleotides are TGTGCCAGCAGCCAAGACCCCCGGGCGACGGAGACCCAGTACTTC. Translation: CASSQDPRATETQYF.